These 3 T cell receptor beta chains share one sample of origin, sequenced in a study of blood T cell repertoires in COVID-19. The assay was immunoSEQ multiplex PCR, and TCRdb's table has in-frame clones only and misses some. In the table there are some 150,000 clones, approximately 82% of which are singletons. Sequencing was done on a sample of PBMCs or T cells enriched from blood (not recorded which). All receptors come from a woman aged 45-59 years who had recovered from COVID-19.

The J gene is TRBJ2-3, the V gene TRBV18; no clear D gene. V was cut by 2 bases and J by 6 bases, with 15 bases left in between. CDR3 length: 15 residues. Germline CDR1 KGHSH, CDR2 LQKENI. The CDR3: CASSPVTLSADTQYF. The CDR3 coding sequence is TGTGCCAGCTCACCAGTAACCCTATCAGCGGATACGCAGTATTTT.

The chain carries TRBV29-1 and TRBJ1-4; D is uncertain. The germline V gene encodes CDR1 SQVTM and CDR2 ANQGSEA. The CDR3 totals 12 residues. Trimming took 2 bases from V and 6 from J, leaving 7 bases between them. The CDR3 DNA reads as TGCAGCGTTGAAATTTTCGATGAAAAACTGTTTTTT. Translating it yields CSVEIFDEKLFF.

The V gene is TRBV3-1 (or the pseudogene TRBV3-2), the J gene TRBJ2-5; D might be TRBD2 (5 bases). The V gene lost 0 bases and the J gene lost 3 bases, with 8 bases spanning the gap. This CDR3 spans 14 amino acids. CDR1 is LGHDT and CDR2 is YNNKEL in the germline V gene (reference sequence). CDR3: CASSQDGREETQYF. The CDR3 DNA is TGTGCCAGCAGCCAAGATGGGCGGGAAGAGACCCAGTACTTC.